This T cell receptor (beta chain) was observed in a study of PD-L1 blockade in urothelial cancer. Background on the study: Patients had been given 0 to 3 earlier chemotherapy regimens. Specimens of blood held a median count of 141,255 T cells.

Trimming cost V 5 bases and J 1 base, with 8 bases left between them. The CDR3 is 13 amino acids. The germline V gene encodes CDR1 LNHDA and CDR2 SQIVND (reference sequence). Documented time point: peripheral blood 6 weeks after treatment start. Study-level results: A pretreatment blood TCR clonality that fell below the median predicted better progression-free and overall survival.

Profiling relied on immunoSEQ multiplex PCR, and the TCRdb table lists in-frame clones only, not all of them. Seen here are around 66,000 clones, more than 70% observed once, and the top ten hold roughly 12%. Concerning this clone: Antigen specificity is unknown.

The chain is built from TRBV19 and TRBJ1-1; D is unresolved. The sample in question was PBMCs, obtained around atezolizumab (anti-PD-L1) treatment. The receptor was isolated from a man aged 55 to 69 with urothelial cancer. DNA for the CDR3: TGTGCCAGTAGTCTCACCGGGAACACTGAAGCTTTCTTT. Amino acid sequence: CASSLTGNTEAFF.